Many counts were recorded for the clone carrying this T cell receptor (beta chain). Its antigen remains unknown. This sample was included in a study of T-cell reconstitution after alpha-beta-depleted transplantation in children. Regarding the study as a whole: Hyperexpanded clones declined; after one year, newly produced T cells mostly supplied diversity. Alpha-beta T cells about two months after transplant reportedly derived from several hundred expanded graft clones. For some patients, TCRbeta diversity was high at day 60 because of recipient T cells and thymic progenitors that survived.

Germline CDR1 DFQATT, CDR2 SNEGSKA (reference sequence). Trimming cost V 8 bases and J 7 bases, with 11 bases left between them. The CDR3 length is 11 residues. Unique molecular identifiers were incorporated into the prepared TCRbeta library. Each CDR3 protein gets one entry after TCRdb re-called the PCR reads with MiXCR. Of fewer than 350,000 distinct CDR3 sequences listed, around a tenth are singletons. V and J are TRBV20-1 and TRBJ2-2; tentatively, D is TRBD2 (5 bases). The source was peripheral blood, collected 180 days after TCRalphabeta/CD19-depleted stem cell transplant. This receptor was taken from a male patient aged 2-15 years who had a stem cell transplant for chronic granulomatous disease, so the T cells may come from the graft donor. This chain's CDR3 is CSIVAFGELFF. CDR3 in DNA: TGCAGTATAGTAGCGTTCGGGGAGCTGTTTTTT.